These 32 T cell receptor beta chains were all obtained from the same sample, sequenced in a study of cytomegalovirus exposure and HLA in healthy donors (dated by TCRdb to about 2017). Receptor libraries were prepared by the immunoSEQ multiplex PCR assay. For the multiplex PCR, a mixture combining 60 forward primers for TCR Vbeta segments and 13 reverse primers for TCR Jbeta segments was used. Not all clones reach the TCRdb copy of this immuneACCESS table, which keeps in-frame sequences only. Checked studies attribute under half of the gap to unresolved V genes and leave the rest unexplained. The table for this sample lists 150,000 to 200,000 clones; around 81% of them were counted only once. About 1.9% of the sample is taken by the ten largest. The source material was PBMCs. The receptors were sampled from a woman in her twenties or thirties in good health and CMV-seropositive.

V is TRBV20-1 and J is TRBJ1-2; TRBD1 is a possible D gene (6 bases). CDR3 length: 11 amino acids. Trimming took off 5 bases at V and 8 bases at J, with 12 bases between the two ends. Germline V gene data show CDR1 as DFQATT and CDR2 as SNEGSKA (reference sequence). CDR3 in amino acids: CSAVDRGGYTF. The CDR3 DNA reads TGCAGTGCTGTGGACAGAGGAGGCTACACCTTC.

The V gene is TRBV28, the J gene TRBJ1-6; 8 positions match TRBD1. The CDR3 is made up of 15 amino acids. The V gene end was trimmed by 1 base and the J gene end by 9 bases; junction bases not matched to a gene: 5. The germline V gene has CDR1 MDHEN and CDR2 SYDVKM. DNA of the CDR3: TGTGCCAGCAGTTTATTTCAGGGGGCAACTTCACCCCTCCACTTT. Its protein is CASSLFQGATSPLHF.

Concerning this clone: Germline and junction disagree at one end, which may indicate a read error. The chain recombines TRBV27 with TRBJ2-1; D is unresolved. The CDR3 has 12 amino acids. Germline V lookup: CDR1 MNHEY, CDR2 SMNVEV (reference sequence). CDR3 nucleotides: TGTGCCAGCAGCTTAAGTTTCGGGTTCCTGGTCTTC. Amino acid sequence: CASSLSFGFLVF.

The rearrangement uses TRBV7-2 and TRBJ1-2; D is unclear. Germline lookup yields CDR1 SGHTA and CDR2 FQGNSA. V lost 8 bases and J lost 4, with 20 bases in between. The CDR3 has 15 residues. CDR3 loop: CASRTAGSLGYGYTF. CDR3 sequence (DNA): TGTGCCAGCCGAACCGCCGGGTCCCTGGGCTATGGCTACACCTTC.

The CDR3 region is CASSSPDRGRYGYTF. In DNA form, the CDR3 reads TGTGCCAGCAGTTCGCCTGACAGGGGGCGGTATGGCTACACCTTC. The rearrangement uses TRBV25-1 and TRBJ1-2; 10 bases are shared with TRBD1. With V trimmed by 5 bases and J by 5 bases, 8 bases remained unmatched. Per the germline V gene, CDR1 is MGHDK and CDR2 is SYGVNS. The CDR3 is 15 amino acids.

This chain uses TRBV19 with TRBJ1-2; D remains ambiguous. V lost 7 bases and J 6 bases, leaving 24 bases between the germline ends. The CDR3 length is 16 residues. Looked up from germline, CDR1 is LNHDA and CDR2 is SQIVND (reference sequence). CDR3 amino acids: CASTDRPHLGLDGYTF. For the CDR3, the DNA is TGTGCCAGTACCGACCGACCTCACCTCGGCCTAGATGGCTACACCTTC.

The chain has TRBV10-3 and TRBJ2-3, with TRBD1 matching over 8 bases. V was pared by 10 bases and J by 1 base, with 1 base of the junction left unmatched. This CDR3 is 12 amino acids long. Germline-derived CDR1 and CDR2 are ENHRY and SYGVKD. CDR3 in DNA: TGTGCCACGACAGGGGGCACAGATACGCAGTATTTT. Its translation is CATTGGTDTQYF.

The CDR3 loop reads CATRETGSNQPQHF. CDR3 sequence (DNA): TGTGCCACCAGGGAGACAGGAAGCAATCAGCCCCAGCATTTT. The rearrangement links TRBV15 to TRBJ1-5, with D perhaps TRBD1 (6 bases). The V and J ends lost 6 bases and 1 base respectively, with 10 bases between them. Germline CDR1 and CDR2: LNHNV and YYDKDF (reference sequence). The CDR3 is made up of 14 amino acids.

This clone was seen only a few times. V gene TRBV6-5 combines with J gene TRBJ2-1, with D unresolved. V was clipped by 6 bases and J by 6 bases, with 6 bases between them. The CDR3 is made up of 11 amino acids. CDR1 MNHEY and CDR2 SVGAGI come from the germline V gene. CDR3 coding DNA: TGTGCCAGCAGAGGAGTCAATGAGCAGTTCTTC. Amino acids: CASRGVNEQFF.

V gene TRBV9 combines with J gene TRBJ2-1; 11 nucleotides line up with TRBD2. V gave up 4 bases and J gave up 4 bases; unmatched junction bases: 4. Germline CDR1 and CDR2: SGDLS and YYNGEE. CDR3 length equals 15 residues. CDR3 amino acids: CASSRTSGGYNEQFF. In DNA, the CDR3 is TGTGCCAGCAGCCGTACTAGCGGGGGATACAATGAGCAGTTCTTC.

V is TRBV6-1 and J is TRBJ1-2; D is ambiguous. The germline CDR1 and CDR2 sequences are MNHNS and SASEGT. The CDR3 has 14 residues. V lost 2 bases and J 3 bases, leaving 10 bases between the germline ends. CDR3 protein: CASSELEIHYGYTF. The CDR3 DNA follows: TGTGCCAGCAGTGAATTAGAGATCCACTATGGCTACACCTTC.

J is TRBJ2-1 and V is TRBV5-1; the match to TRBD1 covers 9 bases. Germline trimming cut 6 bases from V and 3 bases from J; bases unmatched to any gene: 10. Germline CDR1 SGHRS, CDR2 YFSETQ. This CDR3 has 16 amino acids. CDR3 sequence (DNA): TGCGCCAGCAACTCCGCCGGGACAGGGAACTACAATGAGCAGTTCTTC. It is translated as CASNSAGTGNYNEQFF.

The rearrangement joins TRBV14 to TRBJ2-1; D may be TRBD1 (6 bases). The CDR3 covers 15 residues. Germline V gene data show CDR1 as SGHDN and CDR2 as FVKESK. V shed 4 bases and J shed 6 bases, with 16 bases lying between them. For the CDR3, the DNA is TGTGCCAGCAGCCCTCGGACAGAACGTATCAATGAGCAGTTCTTC. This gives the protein CASSPRTERINEQFF. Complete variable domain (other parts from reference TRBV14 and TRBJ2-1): EAGVTQFPSHSVIEKGQTVTLRCDPISGHDNLYWYRRVMGKEIKFLLHFVKESKQDESGMPNNRFLAERTGGTYSTLKVQPAELEDSGVYFCASSPRTERINEQFFGPGTRLTVL.

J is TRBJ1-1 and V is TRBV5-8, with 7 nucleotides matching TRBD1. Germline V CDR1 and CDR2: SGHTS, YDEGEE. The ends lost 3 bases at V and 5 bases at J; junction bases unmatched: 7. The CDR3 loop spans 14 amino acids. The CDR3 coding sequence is TGTGCCAGCAGCTCACGACAGGGATCGACTGAAGCTTTCTTT. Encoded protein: CASSSRQGSTEAFF.

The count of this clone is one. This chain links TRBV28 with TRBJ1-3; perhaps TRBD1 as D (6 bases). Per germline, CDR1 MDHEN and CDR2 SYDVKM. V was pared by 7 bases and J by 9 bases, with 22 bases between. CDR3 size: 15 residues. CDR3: CASIVGGGGGGTIYF. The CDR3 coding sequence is TGTGCCAGCATCGTAGGGGGGGGAGGAGGAGGCACCATATATTTT.

The CDR3 spells CASSGWTGLLETQYF. CDR3 bases: TGTGCCAGCAGCGGGTGGACAGGGTTATTGGAGACCCAGTACTTC. The chain is built from TRBV7-9 and TRBJ2-5, with 8 bases aligning to TRBD1. CDR3 size: 15 residues. The germline CDR1 and CDR2 sequences are SEHNR and FQNEAQ (reference sequence). V was pared by 5 bases and J by 5 bases, with 10 bases of the junction left unmatched.

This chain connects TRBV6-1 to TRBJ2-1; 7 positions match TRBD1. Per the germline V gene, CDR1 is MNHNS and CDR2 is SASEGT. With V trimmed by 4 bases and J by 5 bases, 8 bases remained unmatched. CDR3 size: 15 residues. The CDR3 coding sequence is TGTGCCAGCAGTGCCAGACAGGGTAGGGACAATGAGCAGTTCTTC. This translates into CASSARQGRDNEQFF.

As DNA, the CDR3 is TGTGCCAGTAAAACTCCGGGTGAGATCTATGGCTACACCTTC. Its translation is CASKTPGEIYGYTF. This rearrangement joins TRBV27 to TRBJ1-2; D not certain. Germline CDR1 MNHEY, CDR2 SMNVEV (reference sequence). Trimming cost V 9 bases and J 4 bases, with 18 bases left between them. The CDR3 contains 14 residues.

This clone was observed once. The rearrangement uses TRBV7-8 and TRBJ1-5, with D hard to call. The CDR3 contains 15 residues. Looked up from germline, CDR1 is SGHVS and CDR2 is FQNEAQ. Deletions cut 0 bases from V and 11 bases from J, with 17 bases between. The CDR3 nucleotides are TGTGCCAGCAGCTTAGCGGGCGGGGAAAGGTTGACCCAGCATTTT. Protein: CASSLAGGERLTQHF. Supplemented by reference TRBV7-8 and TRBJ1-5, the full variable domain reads GAGVSQSPRYKVAKRGQDVALRCDPISGHVSLFWYQQALGQGPEFLTYFQNEAQLDKSGLPSDRFFAERPEGSVSTLKIQRTQQEDSAVYLCASSLAGGERLTQHFGDGTRLSIL.

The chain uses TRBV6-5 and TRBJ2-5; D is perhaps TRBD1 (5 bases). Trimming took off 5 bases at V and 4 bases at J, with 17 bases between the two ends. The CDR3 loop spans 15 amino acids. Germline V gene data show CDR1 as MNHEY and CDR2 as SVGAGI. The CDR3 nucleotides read TGTGCCAGCAGTCCAGCGTCAGGGTTAGGAGAGACCCAGTACTTC. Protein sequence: CASSPASGLGETQYF.

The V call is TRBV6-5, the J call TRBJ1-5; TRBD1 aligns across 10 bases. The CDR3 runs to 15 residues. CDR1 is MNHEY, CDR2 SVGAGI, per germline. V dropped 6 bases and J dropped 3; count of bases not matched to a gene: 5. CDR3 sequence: CASRMDRGYNQPQHF. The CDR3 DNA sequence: TGTGCCAGCAGGATGGACAGGGGGTACAATCAGCCCCAGCATTTT.

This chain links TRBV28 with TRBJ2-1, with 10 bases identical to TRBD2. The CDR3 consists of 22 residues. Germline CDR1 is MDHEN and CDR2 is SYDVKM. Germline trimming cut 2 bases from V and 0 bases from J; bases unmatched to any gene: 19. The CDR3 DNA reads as TGTGCCAGCAGTTTACTGCCCCTAACTAGCGGGGCTATCCCCCCCTCCTACAATGAGCAGTTCTTC. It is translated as CASSLLPLTSGAIPPSYNEQFF.

This CDR3 reads CASSPNRNTGELFF. Written as DNA, the CDR3 is TGTGCCAGCAGCCCGAACAGGAACACCGGGGAGCTGTTTTTT. The chain combines TRBV7-2 with TRBJ2-2; D unresolved. The V end was cut by 5 bases, the J end by 1 base, with 8 bases between. The CDR3 runs 14 residues. From germline, CDR1 is SGHTA and CDR2 FQGNSA.

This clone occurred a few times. The CDR3 here is CASRGFVAGGKNTGELFF. As DNA, the CDR3 is TGCGCCAGCAGGGGATTTGTAGCGGGAGGGAAGAACACCGGGGAGCTGTTTTTT. The rearrangement uses TRBV10-2 and TRBJ2-2, with 11 bases fitting TRBD2. J lost 1 base, V lost 6 bases, and 10 bases had no gene match. The germline V gene encodes CDR1 WSHSY and CDR2 SAAADI. The CDR3 covers 18 residues.

The CDR3 loop is CASSLRASTDTQYF. CDR3 sequence (DNA): TGTGCCAGCAGCTTGAGGGCTAGCACAGATACGCAGTATTTT. This chain uses TRBV7-6 with TRBJ2-3; D might be TRBD2 (5 bases). Germline CDR1 is SGHVS and CDR2 is FNYEAQ. V lost 3 bases, J lost 0 bases, and 7 bases lay in between. The CDR3 is 14 amino acids.

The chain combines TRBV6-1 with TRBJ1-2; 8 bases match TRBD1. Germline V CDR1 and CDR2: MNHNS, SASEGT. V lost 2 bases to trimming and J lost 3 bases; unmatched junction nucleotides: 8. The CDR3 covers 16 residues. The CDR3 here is CASSEFLDRGDYGYTF. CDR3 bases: TGTGCCAGCAGTGAATTCCTCGACAGGGGAGACTATGGCTACACCTTC.

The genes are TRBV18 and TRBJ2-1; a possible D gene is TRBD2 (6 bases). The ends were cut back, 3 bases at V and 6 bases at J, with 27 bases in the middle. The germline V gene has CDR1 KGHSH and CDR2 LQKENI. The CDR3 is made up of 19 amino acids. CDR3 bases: TGTGCCAGCTCACCGCCCCTTTTAGACCGCGCGGGATACGGCAATGAGCAGTTCTTC. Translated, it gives CASSPPLLDRAGYGNEQFF.

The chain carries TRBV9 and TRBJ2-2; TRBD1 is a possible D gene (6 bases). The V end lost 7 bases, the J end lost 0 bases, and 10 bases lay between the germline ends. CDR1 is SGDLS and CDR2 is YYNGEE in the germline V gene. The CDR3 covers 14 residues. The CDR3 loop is CASEDSTNTGELFF. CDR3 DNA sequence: TGTGCCAGCGAGGACAGCACGAACACCGGGGAGCTGTTTTTT.

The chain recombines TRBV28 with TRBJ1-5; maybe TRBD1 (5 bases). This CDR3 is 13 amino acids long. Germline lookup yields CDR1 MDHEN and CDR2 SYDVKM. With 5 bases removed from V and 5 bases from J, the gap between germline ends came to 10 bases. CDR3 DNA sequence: TGTGCCAGCAGTCAGGGATCCCATCAGCCCCAGCATTTT. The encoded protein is CASSQGSHQPQHF.

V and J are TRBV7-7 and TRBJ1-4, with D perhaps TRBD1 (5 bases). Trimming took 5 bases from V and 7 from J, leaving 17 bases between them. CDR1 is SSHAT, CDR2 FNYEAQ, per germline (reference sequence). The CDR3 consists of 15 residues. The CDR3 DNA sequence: TGTGCCAGCAGCGCCACAGGTTTGAGAAGTGAAAAACTGTTTTTT. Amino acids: CASSATGLRSEKLFF. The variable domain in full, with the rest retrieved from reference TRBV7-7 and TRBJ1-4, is GAGVSQSPRYKVTKRGQDVTLRCDPISSHATLYWYQQALGQGPEFLTYFNYEAQPDKSGLPSDRFSAERPEGSISTLTIQRTEQRDSAMYRCASSATGLRSEKLFFGSGTQLSVL.

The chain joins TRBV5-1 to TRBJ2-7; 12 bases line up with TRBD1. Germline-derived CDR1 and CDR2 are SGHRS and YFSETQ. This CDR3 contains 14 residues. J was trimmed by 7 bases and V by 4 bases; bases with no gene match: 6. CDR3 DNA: TGCGCCAGCAGCAACGGGACAGGGGGCGCGGAGCAGTACTTC. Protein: CASSNGTGGAEQYF.

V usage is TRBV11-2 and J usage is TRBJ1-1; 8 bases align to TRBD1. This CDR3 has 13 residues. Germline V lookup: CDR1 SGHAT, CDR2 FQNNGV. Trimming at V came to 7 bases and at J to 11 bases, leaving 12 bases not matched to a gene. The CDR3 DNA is TGTGCCAGCACCATCGACAGGGGACAACGCGCTTTCTTT. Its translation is CASTIDRGQRAFF.